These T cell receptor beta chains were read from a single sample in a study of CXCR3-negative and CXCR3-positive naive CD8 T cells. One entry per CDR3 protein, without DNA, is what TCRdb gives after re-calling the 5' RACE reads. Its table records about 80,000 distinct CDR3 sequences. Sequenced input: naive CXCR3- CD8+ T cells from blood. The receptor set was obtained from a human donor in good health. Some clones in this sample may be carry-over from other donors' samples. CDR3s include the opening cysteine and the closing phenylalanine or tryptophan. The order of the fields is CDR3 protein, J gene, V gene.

CDR3: CSARDLGGGDSYEQYF
J: TRBJ2-7
V: TRBV20-1

CDR3: CASSYLNTGELFF
J: TRBJ2-2
V: TRBV6-2/TRBV6-3

CDR3: CASSEGDTGELFF
J: TRBJ2-2
V: TRBV6-4

CDR3: CASSLVVRQRGSEVF
J: TRBJ2-1
V: TRBV5-1

CDR3: CASSFGSGGFAYEQYF
J: TRBJ2-7
V: TRBV13

CDR3: CSVITGTIGYEQYF
J: TRBJ2-7
V: TRBV29-1

CDR3: CSARVQDYEQYF
J: TRBJ2-7
V: TRBV20-1

CDR3: CASSLVPRGRTGELFF
J: TRBJ2-2
V: TRBV7-8

CDR3: CASSFSLGTHYEQYF
J: TRBJ2-7
V: TRBV28

CDR3: CSVEGLNTEAFF
J: TRBJ1-1
V: TRBV29-1

CDR3: CASSPRTSWTTDLKDTQYF
J: TRBJ2-3
V: TRBV28

CDR3: CSAHSGLRFYNEQFF
J: TRBJ2-1
V: TRBV29-1

CDR3: CASSVSTSGNSYNEQFF
J: TRBJ2-1
V: TRBV9

CDR3: CSVVPQPDQGVETQYF
J: TRBJ2-5
V: TRBV29-1

CDR3: CASSPGLAGVDEQYF
J: TRBJ2-7
V: TRBV4-2

CDR3: CASSPPGQGSYEQYF
J: TRBJ2-7
V: TRBV11-2

CDR3: CASSFEGLTGTQYF
J: TRBJ2-5
V: TRBV28

CDR3: CASSLIFHEQFF
J: TRBJ2-1
V: TRBV7-9

CDR3: CASSGEENEAFF
J: TRBJ1-1
V: TRBV5-4

CDR3: CSATGRLSYEQYF
J: TRBJ2-7
V: TRBV20-1

CDR3: CSATGGVGGYTF
J: TRBJ1-2
V: TRBV20-1

CDR3: CSVAASGRTYEQYF
J: TRBJ2-7
V: TRBV29-1

CDR3: CASGLDQTPNYGYTF
J: TRBJ1-2
V: TRBV12-5

CDR3: CASSSNRDRPSYEQYF
J: TRBJ2-7
V: TRBV7-2

CDR3: CASFLYKGLAGGPEETQYF
J: TRBJ2-5
V: TRBV7-9

CDR3: CASSPGGINQPQHF
J: TRBJ1-5
V: TRBV18

CDR3: CASSQSKGGNEQFF
J: TRBJ2-1
V: TRBV16

CDR3: CASLAETDTQYF
J: TRBJ2-3
V: TRBV12-3/TRBV12-4

CDR3: CASRTDASGDTEAFF
J: TRBJ1-1
V: TRBV6-5

CDR3: CASSEGGQPHF
J: TRBJ2-7
V: TRBV2

CDR3: CASSLGQGQGYTF
J: TRBJ1-2
V: TRBV7-6

CDR3: CASSAGQGNEQYF
J: TRBJ2-7
V: TRBV7-9

CDR3: CASSSSPQDRVNTEAFF
J: TRBJ1-1
V: TRBV6-5

CDR3: CASSSVDRALDYEQYF
J: TRBJ2-7
V: TRBV28

CDR3: CSVVVRHQETQYF
J: TRBJ2-5
V: TRBV29-1

CDR3: CSVEDSGQGVRYEQYF
J: TRBJ2-7
V: TRBV29-1

CDR3: CASSQDFRDPEAFF
J: TRBJ1-1
V: TRBV3-1

CDR3: CSAVSDRGISYEQYF
J: TRBJ2-7
V: TRBV20-1

CDR3: CASSPMYTGRGDTQYF
J: TRBJ2-3
V: TRBV11-3

CDR3: CASSDSGGAYNEQFF
J: TRBJ2-1
V: TRBV6-4

CDR3: CASSVARSGLGPGELFF
J: TRBJ2-2
V: TRBV9

CDR3: CASSQGTGRSKNIQYF
J: TRBJ2-4
V: TRBV14

CDR3: CASSLLAGVDRGGELFF
J: TRBJ2-2
V: TRBV3-1

CDR3: CASSYRDTNQPQHF
J: TRBJ1-5
V: TRBV7-7

CDR3: CSVVDRGPSYEQYF
J: TRBJ2-7
V: TRBV29-1

CDR3: CSVEDLGGERSSYNEQFF
J: TRBJ2-1
V: TRBV29-1

CDR3: CASSSEGLAISNEQFF
J: TRBJ2-1
V: TRBV5-1

CDR3: CASSLEVRVLSDRAAFF
J: TRBJ1-1
V: TRBV7-2

CDR3: CASSPHTGESDYGYTF
J: TRBJ1-2
V: TRBV12-3/TRBV12-4

CDR3: CASSFREGFQETQYF
J: TRBJ2-5
V: TRBV7-8

CDR3: CASSLAGEMWHEQFF
J: TRBJ2-1
V: TRBV11-3

CDR3: CASSGQGSYEQYF
J: TRBJ2-7
V: TRBV7-9

CDR3: CASSQDIDSGFSWGYTF
J: TRBJ1-2
V: TRBV4-3